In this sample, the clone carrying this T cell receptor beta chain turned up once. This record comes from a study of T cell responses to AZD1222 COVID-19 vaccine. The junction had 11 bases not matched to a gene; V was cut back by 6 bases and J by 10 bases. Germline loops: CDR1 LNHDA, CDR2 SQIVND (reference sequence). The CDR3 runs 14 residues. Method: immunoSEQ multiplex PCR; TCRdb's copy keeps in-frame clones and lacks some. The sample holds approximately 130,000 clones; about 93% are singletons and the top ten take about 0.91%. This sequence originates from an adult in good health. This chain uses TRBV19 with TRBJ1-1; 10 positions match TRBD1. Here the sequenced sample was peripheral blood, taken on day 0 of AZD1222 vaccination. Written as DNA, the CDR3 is TGTGCCAGTAGCCCGACAGGGGGCGAAATAGGAGCTTTCTTT. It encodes CASSPTGGEIGAFF.